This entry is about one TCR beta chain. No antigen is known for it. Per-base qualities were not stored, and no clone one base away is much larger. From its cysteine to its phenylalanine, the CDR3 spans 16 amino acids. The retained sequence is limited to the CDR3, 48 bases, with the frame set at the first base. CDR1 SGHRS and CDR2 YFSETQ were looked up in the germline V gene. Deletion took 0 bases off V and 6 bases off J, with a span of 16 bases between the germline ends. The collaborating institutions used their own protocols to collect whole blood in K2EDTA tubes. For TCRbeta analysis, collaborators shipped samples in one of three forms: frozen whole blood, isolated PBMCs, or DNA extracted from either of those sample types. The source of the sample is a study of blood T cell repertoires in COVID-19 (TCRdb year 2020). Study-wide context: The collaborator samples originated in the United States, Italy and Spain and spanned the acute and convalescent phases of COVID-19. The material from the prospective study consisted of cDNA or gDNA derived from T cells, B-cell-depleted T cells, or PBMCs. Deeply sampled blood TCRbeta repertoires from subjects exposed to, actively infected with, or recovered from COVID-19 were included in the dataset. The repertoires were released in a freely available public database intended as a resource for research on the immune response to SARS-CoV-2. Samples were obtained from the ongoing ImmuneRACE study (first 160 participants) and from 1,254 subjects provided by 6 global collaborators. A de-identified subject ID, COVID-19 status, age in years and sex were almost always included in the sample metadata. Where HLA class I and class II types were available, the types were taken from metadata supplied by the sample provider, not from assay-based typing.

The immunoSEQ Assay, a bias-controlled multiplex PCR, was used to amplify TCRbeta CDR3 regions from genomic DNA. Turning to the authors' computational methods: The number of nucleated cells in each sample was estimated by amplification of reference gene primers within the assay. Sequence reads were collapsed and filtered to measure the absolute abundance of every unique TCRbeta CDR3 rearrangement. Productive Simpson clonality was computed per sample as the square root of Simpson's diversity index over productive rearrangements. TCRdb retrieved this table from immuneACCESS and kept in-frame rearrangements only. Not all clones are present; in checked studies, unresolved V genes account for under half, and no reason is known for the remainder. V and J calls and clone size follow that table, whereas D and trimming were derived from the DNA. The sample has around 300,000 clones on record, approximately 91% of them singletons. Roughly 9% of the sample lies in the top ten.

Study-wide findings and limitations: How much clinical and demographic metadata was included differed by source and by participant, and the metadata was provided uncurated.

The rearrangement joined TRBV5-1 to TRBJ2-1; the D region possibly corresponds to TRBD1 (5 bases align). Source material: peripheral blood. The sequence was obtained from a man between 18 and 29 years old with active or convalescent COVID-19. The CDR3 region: CASSLEAGHGGNEQFF. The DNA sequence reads TGCGCCAGCAGCTTGGAGGCAGGGCATGGCGGCAATGAGCAGTTCTTC.